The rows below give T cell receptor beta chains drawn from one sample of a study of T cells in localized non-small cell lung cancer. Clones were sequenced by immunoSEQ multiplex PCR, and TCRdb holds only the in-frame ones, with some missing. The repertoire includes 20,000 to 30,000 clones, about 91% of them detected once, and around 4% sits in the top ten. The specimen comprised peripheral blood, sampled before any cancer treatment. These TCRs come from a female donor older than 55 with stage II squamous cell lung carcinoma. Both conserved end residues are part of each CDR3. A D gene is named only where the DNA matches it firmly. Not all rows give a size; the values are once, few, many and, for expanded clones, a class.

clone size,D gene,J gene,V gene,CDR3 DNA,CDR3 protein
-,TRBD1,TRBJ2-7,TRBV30,TGTGCCTGGAGTTCGGGGACAGGGAGCTACGAGCAGTACTTC,CAWSSGTGSYEQYF
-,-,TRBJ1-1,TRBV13,TGTGCCAGCAGCTTAGACAGGGACACTGAAGCTTTCTTT,CASSLDRDTEAFF
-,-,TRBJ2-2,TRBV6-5,TGTGCCAGCAGTTACCCCTTGGACAGCACCGGGGAGCTGTTTTTT,CASSYPLDSTGELFF
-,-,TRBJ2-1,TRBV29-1,TGCAGCGTTTTGCCGTACCTCATGGTAGGGGCAAACCCGGACGTCAGTGAGCAGTTCTTC,CSVLPYLMVGANPDVSEQFF
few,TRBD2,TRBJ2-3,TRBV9,TGTGCCAGCAGCGTTGTGGCAGCGGGGGGCACTTTTACTAGCACAGATACGCAGTATTTT,CASSVVAAGGTFTSTDTQYF
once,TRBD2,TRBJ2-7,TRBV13,TGTGCCAGCATCAAACGGGGGGGCTACGAGCAGTACTTC,CASIKRGGYEQYF
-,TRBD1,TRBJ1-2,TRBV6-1,TGTGCCAGCAGGACCGGGACAGGGGGTGGCTACACCTTC,CASRTGTGGGYTF
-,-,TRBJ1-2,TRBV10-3,TGTGCCATCAGTGAGTCGCCAGGGCGCACTGGCTACACCTTC,CAISESPGRTGYTF
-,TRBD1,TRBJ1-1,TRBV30,TGTGCCTGGGACAGGGTTGTGAACACTGAAGCTTTCTTT,CAWDRVVNTEAFF
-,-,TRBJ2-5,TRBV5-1,TGCGCCAGCAGCTTGGAACAAGAGACCCAGTACTTC,CASSLEQETQYF
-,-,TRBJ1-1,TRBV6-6,TGTGCCATGGATAAAGGTCTTGGCACTGAAGCTTTCTTT,CAMDKGLGTEAFF
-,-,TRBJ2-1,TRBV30,TGTGCCTGGAGTGTAGGGCCTGACAATGAGCAGTTCTTC,CAWSVGPDNEQFF
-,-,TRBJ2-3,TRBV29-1,TGCAGCGTTGGCACTTTCCCCACAGATACGCAGTATTTT,CSVGTFPTDTQYF
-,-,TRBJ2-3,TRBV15,TGTGCCACCAGCAGCCAGATGGGCACAGATACGCAGTATTTT,CATSSQMGTDTQYF
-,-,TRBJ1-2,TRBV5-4,TGTGCCAGCAGCTTGGCCAGGGCGGTTAGCTATGGCTACACCTTC,CASSLARAVSYGYTF
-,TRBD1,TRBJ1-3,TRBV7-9,TGTGCCAGCAGCGACGCAGGGGGCGCGACTGGAAACACCATATATTTT,CASSDAGGATGNTIYF
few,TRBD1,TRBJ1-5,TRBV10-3,TGTGCCACCAAAGACAGGGACCTCCAGCCCCAGCATTTT,CATKDRDLQPQHF
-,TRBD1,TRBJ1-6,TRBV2,TGTGCTAGCCAAAGACAGGGCCCTTCACCCCTCCACTTT,CASQRQGPSPLHF
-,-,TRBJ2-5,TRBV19,TGTGCCAGTAGTCCAAGGGGCAGCAAACAAGAGACCCAGTACTTC,CASSPRGSKQETQYF
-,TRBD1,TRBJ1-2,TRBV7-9,TGTGCCAGCAGCTTATCCGCAGGGGGTGGCTACACCTTC,CASSLSAGGGYTF
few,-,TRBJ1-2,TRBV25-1,TGTGCCAGCAGTGAAGAATCCTACTATGGCTACACCTTC,CASSEESYYGYTF
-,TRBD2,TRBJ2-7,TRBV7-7,TGTGCTAGCAGCTTAGAGGCGGGAGGTTCCTACGAGCAGTACTTC,CASSLEAGGSYEQYF
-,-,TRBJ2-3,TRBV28,TGTGCCAGCACCCTAATGTGGACAGATACGCAGTATTTT,CASTLMWTDTQYF
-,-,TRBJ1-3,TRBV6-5,TGTGCCAGCAGTTACTCGGAAAACTCTGGAAACACCATATATTTT,CASSYSENSGNTIYF
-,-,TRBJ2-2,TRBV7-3,TGTGCCAGCAGCCCCGGCACAGGGTTGATAACCGGGGAGCTGTTTTTT,CASSPGTGLITGELFF
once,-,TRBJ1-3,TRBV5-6,TGTGCCAGCAGCTTGGGGATCCAGGGAATAAAGAGAAACACCACATATTTT,CASSLGIQGIKRNTTYF
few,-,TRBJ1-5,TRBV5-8,TGTGCCAGCAGCTTGAGGGTGGGCAATCAGCCCCAGCATTTT,CASSLRVGNQPQHF
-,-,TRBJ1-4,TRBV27,TGTGCCAGCAGCCCTGGGGATCGGGTAACTAATGAAAAACTGTTTTTT,CASSPGDRVTNEKLFF
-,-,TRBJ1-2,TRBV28,TGTGCCAGCAGCCTGGGGTCGGGTAACTATGGCTACACCTTC,CASSLGSGNYGYTF
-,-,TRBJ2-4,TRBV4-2,TGTGCCAGCAGCCAAGACCCTGGGCCTGGGGTTAAACACATTCAGTACTTC,CASSQDPGPGVKHIQYF
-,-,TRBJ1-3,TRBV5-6,TGTGCCAGCAGCTTGGTGTCTTCCTCTGGAAACACCATATATTTT,CASSLVSSSGNTIYF
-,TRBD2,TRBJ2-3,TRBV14,TGTGCCAGCAGCCCAGGGACTAGGGGCACAGATACGCAGTATTTT,CASSPGTRGTDTQYF
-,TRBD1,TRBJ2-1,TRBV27,TGTGCCAGCACCCGGGACAGGGGGCTCTTCAATGAGCAGTTCTTC,CASTRDRGLFNEQFF
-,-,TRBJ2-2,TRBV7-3,TGTGCCAGCAGAAACATTGGGGACACCGGGGAGCTGTTTTTT,CASRNIGDTGELFF
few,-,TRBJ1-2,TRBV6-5,TGTGCCAGCAGTTATGGGGGGGCGCGCGGTGGCTACACCTTC,CASSYGGARGGYTF
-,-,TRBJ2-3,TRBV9,TGTGCCAGCAGCGTAGTTGGAGCAGATACGCAGTATTTT,CASSVVGADTQYF
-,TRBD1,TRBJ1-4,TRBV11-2,TGTGCCAGCAGCTTAGAGTCGGGAGGGGGCCAGGAAAAACTGTTTTTT,CASSLESGGGQEKLFF
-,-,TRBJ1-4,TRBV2,TGTGCCATCCCTTGTTGGGCTCTTAATGAAAAACTGTTTTTT,CAIPCWALNEKLFF
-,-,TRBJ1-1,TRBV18,TGTGCCAGCTCACAAACGGAGGGGGTTGCAGCTTTCTTT,CASSQTEGVAAFF
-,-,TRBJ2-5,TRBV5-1,TGCGCCAGCAGCTTGATGGGGCCTGCAGAGACCCAGTACTTC,CASSLMGPAETQYF
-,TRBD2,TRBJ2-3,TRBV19,TGTGCCAGTAGTCTGGCGGGGGGGCTTGGAGATACGCAGTATTTT,CASSLAGGLGDTQYF
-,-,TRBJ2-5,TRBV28,TGTGCCAGCAGCCCCCACCTTTACAGCCAAGAGACCCAGTACTTC,CASSPHLYSQETQYF
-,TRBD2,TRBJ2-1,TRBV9,TGTGCCAGCAGCGTCATCAGCGGGAGCTCCTACAATGAGCAGTTCTTC,CASSVISGSSYNEQFF
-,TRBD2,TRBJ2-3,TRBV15,TGTGCCACCAGCAGAGGAAGACTAGCGGGAGAAACGCAGTATTTT,CATSRGRLAGETQYF
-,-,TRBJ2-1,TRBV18,TGTGCCAGCTCACCACGTTACTACAATGAGCAGTTCTTC,CASSPRYYNEQFF
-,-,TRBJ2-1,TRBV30,TGTGCCTGGACCCGAAAGGGGATATACAATGAGCAGTTCTTC,CAWTRKGIYNEQFF
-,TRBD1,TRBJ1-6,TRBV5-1,TGCGCCAGCAGCTTAGATACAGGGGTAGGTTCACCCCTCCACTTT,CASSLDTGVGSPLHF
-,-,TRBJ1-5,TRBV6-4,TGTGCCAGCAGTGCGGCGTATAGCAATCAGCCCCAGCATTTT,CASSAAYSNQPQHF
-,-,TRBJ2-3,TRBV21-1,TGTGCCAGCAGCCCTTCTATAAAGACTAGCGGGGGGGGCACAGATACGCAGTATTTT,CASSPSIKTSGGGTDTQYF
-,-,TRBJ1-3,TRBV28,TGTGCCAGCGGGGACCGAATTGGAAACACCATATATTTT,CASGDRIGNTIYF
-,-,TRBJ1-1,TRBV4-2,TGTGCCAGCAGCCAAGAGAGGGACCCTAGGGCTGAAGCTTTCTTT,CASSQERDPRAEAFF
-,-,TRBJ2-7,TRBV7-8,TGTGCCAGCAGCTTAGCGTTAACAGGGTACGAGCAGTACTTC,CASSLALTGYEQYF
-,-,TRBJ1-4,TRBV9,TGTGCCAGCAGCGTCGGGCCAACTAATGAAAAACTGTTTTTT,CASSVGPTNEKLFF
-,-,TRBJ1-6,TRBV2,TGTGCCAGAGCCCAGGGAAATACCTATTCACCCCTCCACTTT,CARAQGNTYSPLHF
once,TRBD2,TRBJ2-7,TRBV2,TGTGCCAGCAGTGATACTAGCGCAGCGGCTTGGGAGCAGTACTTC,CASSDTSAAAWEQYF
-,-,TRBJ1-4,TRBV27,TGTGCCAGCAGTTTAAGGGGGGTAGTAACTAATGAAAAACTGTTTTTT,CASSLRGVVTNEKLFF
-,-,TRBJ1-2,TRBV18,TGTGCCAGCTCTTGGGACACCTATGGCTACACCTTC,CASSWDTYGYTF
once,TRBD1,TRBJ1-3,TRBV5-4,TGTGCCAGCAGCTCAAGAACAGGGGTGTCTGGAAACACCATATATTTT,CASSSRTGVSGNTIYF
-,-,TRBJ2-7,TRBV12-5,TGTGCTAGTGGTTTGGGGAGGGGTTCATTACACGAGCAGTACTTC,CASGLGRGSLHEQYF
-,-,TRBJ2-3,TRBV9,TGTGCCAGCAGCGTATGGGACGAGGGAACAGATACGCAGTATTTT,CASSVWDEGTDTQYF